One and the same sample provided the 11 T cell receptor beta chains below, sequenced in a study of cytomegalovirus exposure and HLA in healthy donors. Primers included in the PCR were 60 Vbeta and 13 Jbeta primers. The repertoire was sequenced with immunoSEQ multiplex PCR; TCRdb's copy has only in-frame clones and lacks some. The sample lists 150,000 to 200,000 clones, 60% to 80% occurring once. Sequenced input: PBMCs. The origin of the receptors is a man aged 40-50 years in good health and CMV-seronegative.

The chain uses TRBV19 and TRBJ1-1; 7 bases fit TRBD1. V trimming: 6 bases; J trimming: 1 base; junction bases outside the gene matches: 8. This CDR3 spans 15 amino acids. Germline loops: CDR1 LNHDA, CDR2 SQIVND (reference sequence). The CDR3 DNA is TGTGCCAGTAGGGGATGGGACAGACCGAACACTGAAGCTTTCTTT. Its translation: CASRGWDRPNTEAFF.

This clone was seen a handful of times. V is TRBV4-1 and J is TRBJ2-7; TRBD1 matches 7 bases. J was trimmed by 3 bases and V by 0 bases; bases with no gene match: 8. The CDR3 covers 16 residues. In germline, CDR1 is MGHRA, CDR2 YSYEKL. CDR3 sequence (DNA): TGCGCCAGCAGCCAAGACCTGTCAGACAGGGACTACGAGCAGTACTTC. It is translated as CASSQDLSDRDYEQYF.

In this sample, this clone turned up once. This chain connects TRBV5-1 to TRBJ1-6; D possibly corresponds to TRBD1 (6 bases). Germline V lookup: CDR1 SGHRS, CDR2 YFSETQ. V was shortened by 3 bases and J by 7 bases, with 11 bases between the two germline ends. CDR3 length: 14 amino acids. CDR3 amino acids: CASSSRTDNSPLHF. The CDR3 coding sequence is TGCGCCAGCAGCTCGCGGACAGACAATTCACCCCTCCACTTT.

This clone was recorded only once. This sequence joins TRBV28 and TRBJ2-7; TRBD1 matches at 9 bases. Germline V CDR1 and CDR2: MDHEN, SYDVKM. CDR3 length: 14 amino acids. The V segment lost 5 bases and the J segment 6 bases; nucleotides outside the gene matches: 8. The CDR3 coding sequence is TGTGCCAGCAGTGCCGGGACAGGGTACCGCGAGCAGTACTTC. Amino acid sequence: CASSAGTGYREQYF.

The chain uses TRBV5-4 and TRBJ2-7; weak D call: TRBD2 (6 bases). Trimming removed 4 bases from V and 2 bases from J, with 16 bases in between. The CDR3 has 15 residues. Germline V gives CDR1 SGHNT, CDR2 YYREEE (reference sequence). The CDR3 here is CASSPMAGRTYEQYF. The CDR3 nucleotides read TGTGCCAGCAGCCCCATGGCGGGACGGACCTACGAGCAGTACTTC. Based on the CDR3 plus reference TRBV5-4 and TRBJ2-7, the full variable domain is ETGVTQSPTHLIKTRGQQVTLRCSSQSGHNTVSWYQQALGQGPQFIFQYYREEENGRGNFPPRFSGLQFPNYSSELNVNALELDDSALYLCASSPMAGRTYEQYFGPGTRLTVT.

This chain connects TRBV11-2 to TRBJ2-7, with 11 bases aligning to TRBD1. The CDR3 is 16 amino acids. Germline trimming cut 5 bases from V and 3 bases from J; bases unmatched to any gene: 9. CDR1 is SGHAT, CDR2 FQNNGV, per germline. CDR3 loop: CASSPPSGTGGYEQYF. CDR3 nucleotides: TGTGCCAGCAGCCCACCCTCAGGGACAGGGGGCTACGAGCAGTACTTC.

This chain joins TRBV7-9 and TRBJ1-1; 7 bases match TRBD1. J gave up 7 bases and V 2 bases, and 7 bases lay outside the gene matches. The CDR3 sequence is 14 residues long. Germline lookup yields CDR1 SEHNR and CDR2 FQNEAQ (reference sequence). Here the CDR3 DNA reads TGTGCCAGCAGCTTAAAACGCCGACAGGGTGAAGCTTTCTTT. Protein: CASSLKRRQGEAFF. The full variable domain, rest sourced from reference TRBV7-9 and TRBJ1-1, is DTGVSQNPRHKITKRGQNVTFRCDPISEHNRLYWYRQTLGQGPEFLTYFQNEAQLEKSRLLSDRFSAERPKGSFSTLEIQRTEQGDSAMYLCASSLKRRQGEAFFGQGTRLTVV.

This clone showed up just a few times. V is TRBV9 and J is TRBJ1-4; D is unresolved. Germline CDR1 is SGDLS and CDR2 is YYNGEE. CDR3 length: 20 amino acids. V was clipped by 0 bases and J by 2 bases, with 23 bases between them. The CDR3 bases are TGTGCCAGCAGCGTAGACCCCCTAGGATCCTCTGGATCGACTAATGAAAAACTGTTTTTT. As protein: CASSVDPLGSSGSTNEKLFF. Based on the CDR3 plus reference TRBV9 and TRBJ1-4, the full variable domain is DSGVTQTPKHLITATGQRVTLRCSPRSGDLSVYWYQQSLDQGLQFLIQYYNGEERAKGNILERFSAQQFPDLHSELNLSSLELGDSALYFCASSVDPLGSSGSTNEKLFFGSGTQLSVL.

There are a few counts of this clone. The chain carries TRBV29-1 and TRBJ2-1; a weak D match, TRBD2 (5 bases). Trimming took off 1 base at V and 7 bases at J, with 8 bases between the two ends. Germline V gives CDR1 SQVTM, CDR2 ANQGSEA. This CDR3 is built from 12 residues. The CDR3 nucleotides are TGCAGCGTTGAAGCGGGGAAGAATGAGCAGTTCTTC. Its translation: CSVEAGKNEQFF.

V usage is TRBV7-2 and J usage is TRBJ2-5; 8 bases align to TRBD2. This CDR3 has 15 amino acids. Germline-derived CDR1 and CDR2 are SGHTA and FQGNSA. The ends lost 1 base at V and 2 bases at J; junction bases unmatched: 3. The CDR3 here is CASSLVSGEQETQYF. The CDR3 DNA sequence: TGTGCCAGCAGCTTAGTTAGCGGGGAGCAAGAGACCCAGTACTTC.

Remarks on this clone: One end of the junction is discordant with germline, which a read error may explain. This rearrangement joins TRBV7-7 to TRBJ2-3, with 7 bases lining up with TRBD1. The length of the CDR3 is 14 residues. CDR1 is SSHAT, CDR2 FNYEAQ, per germline (reference sequence). CDR3: CASSFGTAGDTQYF. CDR3 DNA sequence: TGTGCTAGCAGCTTCGGGACAGCCGGTGATACGCAGTATTTT.